A selection of T cell receptor beta chains follows, all from one sample in a study of monozygotic twins with inflammatory bowel disease. From its re-call of the 5' RACE reads, TCRdb lists each CDR3 protein once, without DNA. The table lists 210,000 or so distinct CDR3 sequences. The sample consisted of blood. Every receptor here comes from a human donor with ulcerative colitis or Crohn's disease, or a healthy co-twin of an affected twin (not recorded which). CDR3s include the opening cysteine and the closing phenylalanine or tryptophan.

v_call	j_call	cdr3_aa
TRBV20-1	TRBJ2-7	CSARATGSEQYF
TRBV29-1	TRBJ2-1	CSVESTNEQFF
TRBV7-2	TRBJ2-1	CASSLGRIFSEQFF
TRBV4-1	TRBJ1-5	CASSQEGRHSNQPQHF
TRBV15	TRBJ2-1	CATSRVSGNYNEQFF
TRBV20-1	TRBJ2-5	CSASVASLETQYF
TRBV29-1	TRBJ2-1	CSVAPLAGTLSYNEQFF
TRBV27	TRBJ2-7	CASRNREGEQYF
TRBV7-9	TRBJ2-6	CASGQSGANVLTF
TRBV7-2	TRBJ2-1	CASSSGQGDYINEQFF
TRBV4-3	TRBJ2-6	CASSQEGGNHGANVLTF